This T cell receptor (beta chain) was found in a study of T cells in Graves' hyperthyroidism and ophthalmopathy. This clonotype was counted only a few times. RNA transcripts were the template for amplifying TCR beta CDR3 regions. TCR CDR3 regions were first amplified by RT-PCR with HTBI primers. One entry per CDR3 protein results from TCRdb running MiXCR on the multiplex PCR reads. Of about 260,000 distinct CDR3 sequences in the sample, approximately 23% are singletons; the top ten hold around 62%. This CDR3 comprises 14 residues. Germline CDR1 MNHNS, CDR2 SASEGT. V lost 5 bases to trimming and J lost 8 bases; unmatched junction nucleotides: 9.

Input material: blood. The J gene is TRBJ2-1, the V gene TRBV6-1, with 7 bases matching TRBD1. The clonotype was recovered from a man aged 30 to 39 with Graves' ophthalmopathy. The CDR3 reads CASSITGDVDEQFF. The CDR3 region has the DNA TGTGCCAGCAGTATAACAGGGGATGTCGATGAGCAGTTCTTC.